The T cell receptor (beta chain) described here comes from a study of T-cell reconstitution after alpha-beta-depleted transplantation in children. It was with unique molecular identifiers that the TCRbeta library was prepared. TCRdb re-called the PCR reads through MiXCR, storing one row per CDR3 protein. The table lists about 200,000 distinct CDR3 sequences, approximately 6.8% of them singletons. Study-level points and caveats: Alpha-beta T cells about two months after transplant reportedly derived from several hundred expanded graft clones.

In this sample, this clonotype turned up many times. Its antigen remains unknown. Source: PBMCs, taken before TCRalphabeta/CD19-depleted stem cell transplant. This clonotype was obtained from a girl under three years old with combined immunodeficiency, due to receive a stem cell transplant.

The CDR3, as DNA: TGCGCCAGCAGCCAAGATTGGAGCGGCTTCTACGAGCAGTACTTC. It yields the protein CASSQDWSGFYEQYF. The J gene is TRBJ2-7, the V gene TRBV4-1; D is possibly TRBD2 (5 bases). Germline V CDR1 and CDR2: MGHRA, YSYEKL. The CDR3 length is 15 residues. V lost 0 bases to trimming and J lost 3 bases, with 12 bases between them.